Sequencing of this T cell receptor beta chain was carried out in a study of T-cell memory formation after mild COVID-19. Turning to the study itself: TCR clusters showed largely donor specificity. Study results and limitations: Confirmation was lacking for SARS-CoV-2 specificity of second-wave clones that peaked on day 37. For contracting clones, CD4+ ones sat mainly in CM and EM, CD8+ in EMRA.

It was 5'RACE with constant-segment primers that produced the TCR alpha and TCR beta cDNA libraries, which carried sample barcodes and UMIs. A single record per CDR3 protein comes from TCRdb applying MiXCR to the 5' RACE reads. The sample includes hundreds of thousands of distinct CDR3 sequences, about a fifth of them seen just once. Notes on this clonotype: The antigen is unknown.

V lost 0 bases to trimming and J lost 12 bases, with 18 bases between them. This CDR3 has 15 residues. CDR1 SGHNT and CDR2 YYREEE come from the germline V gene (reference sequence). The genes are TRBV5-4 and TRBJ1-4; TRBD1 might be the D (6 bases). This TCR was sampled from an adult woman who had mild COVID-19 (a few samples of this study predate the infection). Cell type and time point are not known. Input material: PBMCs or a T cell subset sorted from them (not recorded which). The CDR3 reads CASSLAAGGPGELFF. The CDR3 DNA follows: TGTGCCAGCAGCTTGGCGGCAGGTGGCCCAGGGGAACTGTTTTTT. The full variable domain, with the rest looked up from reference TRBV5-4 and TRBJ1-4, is ETGVTQSPTHLIKTRGQQVTLRCSSQSGHNTVSWYQQALGQGPQFIFQYYREEENGRGNFPPRFSGLQFPNYSSELNVNALELDDSALYLCASSLAAGGPGELFFGSGTQLSVL.